This T cell receptor (beta chain) is from a study of T cells in Graves' hyperthyroidism and ophthalmopathy. General study findings and limits: Blood shared most expanded thyroid clonotypes above 0.001.

Germline V gives CDR1 SGHAT, CDR2 FQNNGV. The CDR3 has 15 amino acids. V was shortened by 1 base and J by 2 bases, with 11 bases between the two germline ends. RNA transcripts were the template for amplifying TCR beta CDR3 regions. HTBI primers were the set used in a first-round RT-PCR of the TCR CDR3. MiXCR, run by TCRdb on the multiplex PCR reads, gives a single entry per CDR3 protein. This sample carries 350,000 or so distinct CDR3 sequences, roughly a sixth of them seen once, and the ten largest clones take 34%. This clonotype was observed a handful of times. Its antigen is not identified. Pregnant or lactating patients were excluded, as were those with uncontrolled infection or other autoimmune disease. Based on clinical symptoms, serum thyroxine and TRAb, thyroid ultrasound and orbital computed tomography, diagnoses were reached. Blood dates from first hyperthyroidism diagnosis, before any ophthalmopathy symptoms.

The TCR sequence derives from a woman aged 30 to 39 with Graves' hyperthyroidism that later progressed to Graves' ophthalmopathy. Sample: blood. This chain links TRBV11-2 with TRBJ2-5, with D unclear. CDR3 amino acids: CASSLGTATQETQYF. In DNA form, the CDR3 reads TGTGCCAGCAGCTTAGGCACAGCTACGCAAGAGACCCAGTACTTC. Full variable domain (remainder filled in from reference TRBV11-2 and TRBJ2-5): EAGVAQSPRYKIIEKRQSVAFWCNPISGHATLYWYQQILGQGPKLLIQFQNNGVVDDSQLPKDRFSAERLKGVDSTLKIQPAKLEDSAVYLCASSLGTATQETQYFGPGTRLLVL.